This TCR beta chain was profiled in a study of T cell changes during pregnancy in multiple sclerosis. Per germline, CDR1 SEHNR and CDR2 FQNEAQ (reference sequence). Trimming cost V 3 bases and J 0 bases; bases outside gene matches: 5. The CDR3 runs 17 residues. The table came from immunoSEQ multiplex PCR; TCRdb's copy has only in-frame clones and leaves some out. The data contain tens of thousands of clones, roughly 93% of them singletons. The chain carries TRBV7-9 and TRBJ2-3; 11 nucleotides match TRBD2. This TCR was recovered from a female donor with multiple sclerosis, enrolled in a pregnancy study. Material: CD8+ T cells from peripheral blood mononuclear cells, obtained in the second trimester of pregnancy. The CDR3 region is CASSLPSGRTSTDTQYF. CDR3 DNA sequence: TGTGCCAGCAGCTTGCCTAGCGGGAGGACTAGCACAGATACGCAGTATTTT.